Below, 6 T cell receptor beta chains from the same sample are listed, as sequenced in a study of blood T cells in healthy people across ages. A J-beta primer mix and a sample-barcoded 5' primer were used in a second PCR of about 7 to 12 cycles. TCRdb passed the 5' RACE reads through MiXCR, listing each CDR3 protein once. The sample consists of around 650,000 distinct CDR3 sequences, about a third of them appearing once. The sequencing sample was made of blood. These receptors all stem from a woman at least 80 years old in good health.

Regarding this clonotype: A clone one base away is much larger, so this may be a read error. This chain connects TRBV30 to TRBJ1-2, with 8 bases lining up with TRBD1. From germline, CDR1 is GTSNPN and CDR2 SVGIG (reference sequence). This CDR3 is 14 amino acids long. V lost 2 bases, J lost 7 bases, and 9 bases stayed unmatched. CDR3 sequence: CAWSTGQGGSGYTF. CDR3 nucleotides: TGTGCCTGGAGTACCGGACAGGGCGGTTCTGGCTACACCTTC.

V gene TRBV5-1 combines with J gene TRBJ2-3, with unresolved D. This CDR3 is built from 15 residues. CDR1 and CDR2 from the germline V gene are SGHRS and YFSETQ. Trimming took 0 bases from V and 5 from J, leaving 13 bases between them. DNA of the CDR3: TGCGCCAGCAGCTTGGCCCAAAGGGTACTAGATACGCAGTATTTT. Its translation is CASSLAQRVLDTQYF.

As to this clonotype: A much larger clonotype is one base distant, so this may be a read error. The CDR3 carries no conserved terminal phenylalanine or tryptophan, so it likely arises from a read error. The chain uses TRBV7-2 and TRBJ2-5; TRBD2 aligns across 8 bases. Trimming took 4 bases from V and 11 from J; bases not matched to a gene: 12. The germline gives CDR1 SGHTA, CDR2 FQGNSA. CDR3 length: 14 residues. CDR3 region: CASSSGLGPREQYC. CDR3 DNA: TGTGCCAGCAGCTCGGGACTAGGCCCTCGGGAGCAGTACTGC.

A word on this clonotype: This clone may be a read error of a much larger clone one base away. V and J are TRBV6-1 and TRBJ2-1; TRBD1 or TRBD2 may be the D gene (6 bases each). V lost 6 bases to trimming and J lost 7 bases, with 16 bases between them. The CDR3 runs 14 residues. Germline assignment: CDR1 MNHNS and CDR2 SASEGT. CDR3 loop: CASRLVGGGNEQFF. CDR3 sequence (DNA): TGTGCCAGCAGGTTAGTGGGGGGCGGGAATGAGCAGTTCTTC.

CDR3 DNA: TGTGCCAGCAGCTCGGGACTAGCCTGGGAGACCCAGTACTTC. Encoded protein: CASSSGLAWETQYF. This rearrangement joins TRBV7-2 to TRBJ2-4; 9 bases map to TRBD2. The better agreement between TRBJ2-5 and the DNA end casts doubt on the J call. The CDR3 length is 14 residues. Germline values: CDR1 SGHTA, CDR2 FQGNSA.

Comment on this clonotype: In this CDR3 the conserved last residue, phenylalanine or tryptophan, is missing, so a read error is likely. This chain links TRBV3-1 with TRBJ1-1, with D unresolved. The germline gives CDR1 LGHDT, CDR2 YNNKEL (reference sequence). CDR3 size: 13 residues. Deletions cut 3 bases from V and 8 bases from J, with 13 bases between. The CDR3 bases are TGTGCCAGCAGCCAGACACCTCAAATGGAAGCTTTCCTT. The encoded protein is CASSQTPQMEAFL.